This TCR beta chain was sequenced in a study of blood T cell repertoires in COVID-19. Study-wide background: The cDNA or gDNA used as material had been derived from T cells, B-cell-depleted T cells, or PBMCs.

Original processing methods: Nucleated cell counts were estimated from reference gene primer amplification. Measured with immunoSEQ multiplex PCR; TCRdb has only the in-frame clones, and not every one. V, J and clone size are those of that table, while D and trimming were read from the DNA. The sample holds a few hundred thousand clones; about 81% are singletons and the top ten take approximately 4.3%. The sequenced sample was PBMCs or T cells enriched from blood (not recorded which). The sequence was obtained from a man aged 30 to 39 with acute COVID-19.

For the CDR3, the DNA is TGTGCCAGCATCCAAGACAGCCAAGAGACCCAGTACTTC. Residues: CASIQDSQETQYF. V is TRBV2 and J is TRBJ2-5; tentatively, D is TRBD1 (5 bases). The CDR3 has 13 residues. Germline-derived CDR1 and CDR2 are SNHLY and FYNNEI. V lost 7 bases, J lost 1 base, and 10 bases lay in between.